The 8 T cell receptor beta chains listed next were all sequenced from one sample in a study of OX40 agonist ivuxolimab in advanced cancers. The assay was immunoSEQ multiplex PCR, and TCRdb's table has in-frame clones only and misses some. The sample contains 65,000 to 85,000 clones, 70% to 90% of which appear only once. The starting material was CD4+ or CD8+ T cells sorted from blood, obtained in a trial of the OX40 agonist ivuxolimab. Receptors originate from an adult with an advanced solid tumor such as melanoma, head and neck, liver or kidney cancer.

The chain has TRBV25-1 and TRBJ2-1; D is unclear. This CDR3 has 14 residues. From germline, CDR1 is MGHDK and CDR2 SYGVNS. Between the trimmed V and J ends, which lost 0 bases and 5 bases, there was a span of 8 bases. CDR3 nucleotides: TGTGCCAGCAGTGAATATGGGGTAAACAATGAGCAGTTCTTC. It yields the protein CASSEYGVNNEQFF. Supplemented by reference TRBV25-1 and TRBJ2-1, the full variable domain reads EADIYQTPRYLVIGTGKKITLECSQTMGHDKMYWYQQDPGMELHLIHYSYGVNSTEKGDLSSESTVSRIRTEHFPLTLESARPSHTSQYLCASSEYGVNNEQFFGPGTRLTVL.

This clone was observed a few times. The chain employs TRBV7-9 and TRBJ1-5, with TRBD1 matching over 8 bases. Germline CDR1 is SEHNR and CDR2 is FQNEAQ (reference sequence). V dropped 4 bases and J dropped 6; count of bases not matched to a gene: 8. This CDR3 is built from 15 residues. Written as DNA, the CDR3 is TGTGCCAGCAGCTCGCGGTCAGGGGGCAGTCAGCCCCAGCATTTT. Residues: CASSSRSGGSQPQHF.

The sample holds one count of this clone. The chain has TRBV29-1 and TRBJ1-5, with unresolved D. Germline V gene data show CDR1 as SQVTM and CDR2 as ANQGSEA. The CDR3 contains 12 residues. Trimming stripped 6 bases from V and 4 bases from J, with 10 bases between. The CDR3 nucleotides are TGCAGCGTCCGGGCGCCAAATCAGCCCCAGCATTTT. Protein product: CSVRAPNQPQHF.

The chain couples TRBV5-1 to TRBJ1-1; TRBD1 might be the D (5 bases). CDR1 and CDR2 from the germline V gene are SGHRS and YFSETQ. V lost 4 bases to trimming and J lost 4 bases, with 14 bases between them. The CDR3 is 14 amino acids. CDR3 DNA sequence: TGCGCCAGCAGCGGCTCCGGGGGGGGCACTGAAGCTTTCTTT. Translation: CASSGSGGGTEAFF.

The chain has TRBV6-5 and TRBJ1-2; 8 nucleotides agree with TRBD1. The CDR3 spans 15 residues. V shed 2 bases, J shed 4 bases, and the junction held 6 bases outside the gene matches. The germline CDR1 and CDR2 sequences are MNHEY and SVGAGI. As DNA, the CDR3 is TGTGCCAGCAGTTACCCTGGACAGGGTAGCTATGGCTACACCTTC. Its protein product is CASSYPGQGSYGYTF.

This chain links TRBV6-6 with TRBJ2-2; 7 bases are a match to TRBD2. The V gene's germline CDR1 is MNHNY and CDR2 SVGAGI (reference sequence). CDR3 length: 15 amino acids. V gave up 6 bases and J gave up 4 bases; unmatched junction bases: 8. The CDR3: CASSEAGETTGELFF. The CDR3 coding sequence is TGTGCCAGCAGCGAGGCGGGGGAGACCACCGGGGAGCTGTTTTTT.

The rearrangement joins TRBV19 to TRBJ2-3; 8 positions agree with TRBD1. The junction had 7 bases not matched to a gene; V was cut back by 5 bases and J by 6 bases. The germline gives CDR1 LNHDA, CDR2 SQIVND (reference sequence). There are 14 residues in the CDR3. The DNA of the CDR3 is TGTGCCAGTAGTTCACTACAGGGGGAGGATACGCAGTATTTT. It yields the protein CASSSLQGEDTQYF. Variable domain in full (rest from reference TRBV19 and TRBJ2-3): DGGITQSPKYLFRKEGQNVTLSCEQNLNHDAMYWYRQDPGQGLRLIYYSQIVNDFQKGDIAEGYSVSREKKESFPLTVTSAQKNPTAFYLCASSSLQGEDTQYFGPGTRLTVL.

The chain uses TRBV10-1 and TRBJ2-3; D gene ambiguous. Germline assignment: CDR1 WNHNN and CDR2 SYGVQD (reference sequence). V was shortened by 10 bases and J by 4 bases, with 12 bases between the two germline ends. The CDR3 has 12 amino acids. The CDR3 reads CATLRPPDTQYF. CDR3 DNA: TGCGCCACCCTTAGACCTCCAGATACGCAGTATTTT.